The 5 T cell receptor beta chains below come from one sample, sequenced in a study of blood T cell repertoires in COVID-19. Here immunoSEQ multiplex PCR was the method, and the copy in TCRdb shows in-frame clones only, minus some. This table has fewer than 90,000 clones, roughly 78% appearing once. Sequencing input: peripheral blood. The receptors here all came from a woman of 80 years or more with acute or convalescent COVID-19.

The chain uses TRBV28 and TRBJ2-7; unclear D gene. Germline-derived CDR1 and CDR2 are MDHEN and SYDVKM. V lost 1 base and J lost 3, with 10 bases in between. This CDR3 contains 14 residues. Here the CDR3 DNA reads TGTGCCAGCAGTTTATACCTGACACTCTACGAGCAGTACTTC. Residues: CASSLYLTLYEQYF.

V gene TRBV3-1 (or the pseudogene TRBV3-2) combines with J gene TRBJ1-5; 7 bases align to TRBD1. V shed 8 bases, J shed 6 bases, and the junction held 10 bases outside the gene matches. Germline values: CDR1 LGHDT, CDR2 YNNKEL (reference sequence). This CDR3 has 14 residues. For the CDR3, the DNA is TGTGCCAGCGCACCGGAGACAGGGAGTCAGCCCCAGCATTTT. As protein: CASAPETGSQPQHF.

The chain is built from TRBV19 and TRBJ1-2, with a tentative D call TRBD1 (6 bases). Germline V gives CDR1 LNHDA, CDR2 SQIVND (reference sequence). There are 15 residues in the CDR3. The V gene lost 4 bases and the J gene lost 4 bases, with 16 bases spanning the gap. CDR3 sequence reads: CASSTPPGQLYGYTF. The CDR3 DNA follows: TGTGCCAGTAGTACCCCACCCGGACAGCTCTATGGCTACACCTTC.

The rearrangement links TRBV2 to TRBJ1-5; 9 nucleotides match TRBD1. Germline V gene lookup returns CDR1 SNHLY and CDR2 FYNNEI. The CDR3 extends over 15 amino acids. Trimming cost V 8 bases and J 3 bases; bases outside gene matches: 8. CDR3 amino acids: CASGGQGRHNQPQHF. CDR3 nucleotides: TGTGCCAGCGGCGGACAGGGGCGACACAATCAGCCCCAGCATTTT.

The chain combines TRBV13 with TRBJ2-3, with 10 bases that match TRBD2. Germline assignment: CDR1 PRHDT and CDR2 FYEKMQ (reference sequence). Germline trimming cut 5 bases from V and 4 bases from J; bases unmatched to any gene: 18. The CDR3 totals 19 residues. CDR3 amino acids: CASSPLRGAGGPEADTQYF. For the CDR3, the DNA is TGTGCCAGCAGCCCGCTTCGGGGAGCGGGGGGGCCGGAGGCAGATACGCAGTATTTT. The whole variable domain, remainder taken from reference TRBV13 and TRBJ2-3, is AAGVIQSPRHLIKEKRETATLKCYPIPRHDTVYWYQQGPGQDPQFLISFYEKMQSDKGSIPDRFSAQQFSDYHSELNMSSLELGDSALYFCASSPLRGAGGPEADTQYFGPGTRLTVL.